This T cell receptor beta chain was profiled in a study of T cell repertoires in cytomegalovirus infection (dated 2019 in TCRdb). Background on the whole study: Alongside well-studied HLA-B-restricted epitopes, the peptide stimulations were aimed at recently identified HLA-C-restricted CMV epitopes, whose presentation resists viral immunomodulation. Donor HLA type was relevant to the analysis, because carriage of CMV infection together with the matching HLA type was indicated by public TCR beta signatures.

The sample's treatment or condition label, in plain terms: in vitro stimulation with specific CMV peptide epitopes to enrich CMV-specific T cells. The sequencer was an Illumina HiSeq 1500. TCRdb handled the public reads itself, with Q25 trimming in fastp and clone calling in MiXCR, and kept productive beta chains. CDR3 protein sequences are deduplicated, and each keeps its most common genes and DNA. Recorded for this sample are 650,000 to 850,000 distinct CDR3 sequences; just under 30% of them occurred a single time. The ten largest account for around 14% of the sample. The V end loses 4 bases and the J end loses 11 bases, and a stretch of 8 bases separates them. Taken from cysteine to phenylalanine, the CDR3 has 11 residues. CDR3 DNA is the only sequence kept; it has 33 bases, read in frame from the first base. The germline V gene (reference sequence) supplies CDR1 MNHEY and CDR2 SMNVEV. Of note for this clonotype: The antigen this receptor binds is unknown. There are no base qualities to consult, and no much larger clone falls within one base.

On the study overall, not on this receptor specifically: The ex vivo response was dominated by HLA-C-restricted CMV-specific TCR beta clonotypes, which also provided the single most frequent clonotype in two of eight donors. In both this cohort and an independent cohort of 350 to 400 donors, the cumulative frequency of public TCR beta family members distinguished carriers of CMV infection plus the relevant HLA type.

Here the chain combines TRBV27 and TRBJ2-2; the D segment might be TRBD1 or TRBD2, since each matches 5 bases. The material sequenced was cultured CD8+ T cells from PBMCs, taken from culture after CMV antigen stimulation. This TCR came from a human donor in good health (CMV status not recorded). Some clones in this sample may be carry-over from other donors' samples. The CDR3 region reads CASSSGPELFF. The nucleotide sequence is given as TGTGCCAGCAGTTCGGGACCTGAGCTGTTTTTT.